Following are 9 T cell receptor beta chains from one sample sequenced in a study of T cells expressing NK-cell markers. One entry per CDR3 protein, without DNA, is what TCRdb gives after re-calling the 5' RACE reads. This table lists about 430,000 distinct CDR3 sequences. The sequenced material came from blood T cells: a sorted CD56 or NKG2C T cell subset, CD4+ or CD8+ T cells, or bulk PBMC T cells (not recorded which). These receptors originate from a woman aged 45-65 years in good health.

V usage is TRBV20-1 and J usage is TRBJ1-6. The CDR3 has 16 residues. CDR1 and CDR2 from the germline V gene are DFQATT and SNEGSKA (reference sequence). Here the CDR3 reads CSARDLGRSGNSPLHF.

The chain carries TRBV27 and TRBJ2-7; TCRdb gives TRBD1 as the D gene, but with no DNA this cannot be confirmed. Germline V CDR1 and CDR2: MNHEY, SMNVEV (reference sequence). The length of the CDR3 is 15 residues. The CDR3 spells CASSLRPRGRYEQYF.

The chain combines TRBV4-2 with TRBJ2-2; the TCRdb D gene call, TRBD2, has no DNA to confirm it. The CDR3 runs to 19 residues. The germline gives CDR1 LGHNA, CDR2 YNFKEQ. CDR3 sequence reads: CASSQIKLAGGRETGELFF.

V usage is TRBV24-1 and J usage is TRBJ2-1; TCRdb picks TRBD2, but there is no DNA to check that call. There are 22 residues in the CDR3. CDR1 is KGHDR and CDR2 is SFDVKD in the germline V gene. CDR3 in amino acids: CATSDSGTSGRAVGVSYNEQFF.

The chain recombines TRBV27 with TRBJ2-7; the D gene TCRdb calls, TRBD1, cannot be checked with no DNA. CDR1 is MNHEY, CDR2 SMNVEV, per germline (reference sequence). The CDR3 spans 16 residues. The CDR3 sequence: CATKKNTGTGNDEQYF.

The chain couples TRBV6-5 to TRBJ2-7; the D call of TRBD2 rests on TCRdb alone, since no DNA is present to check it. CDR1 is MNHEY, CDR2 SVGAGI, per germline. This CDR3 contains 15 residues. The CDR3 loop is CASSLGLAGVGEQYF.

J is TRBJ2-5 and V is TRBV30; the D gene TCRdb calls, TRBD1, cannot be checked with no DNA. The CDR3 runs 13 residues. Germline V gene data show CDR1 as GTSNPN and CDR2 as SVGIG (reference sequence). The CDR3 region is CAWSLGAKETQYF.

This rearrangement joins TRBV5-1 to TRBJ1-6. CDR1 is SGHRS and CDR2 is YFSETQ in the germline V gene. The CDR3 covers 15 residues. The CDR3 is CASSLRSPWNSPLHF. Full variable domain (missing parts from reference TRBV5-1 and TRBJ1-6): KAGVTQTPRYLIKTRGQQVTLSCSPISGHRSVSWYQQTPGQGLQFLFEYFSETQRNKGNFPGRFSGRQFSNSRSEMNVSTLELGDSALYLCASSLRSPWNSPLHFGNGTRLTVT.

The CDR3 sequence: CASSFGNLAGASRGSYNEQFF. V gene TRBV5-1 combines with J gene TRBJ2-1; TCRdb names TRBD2, which stays unverified in the absence of DNA. Germline V lookup: CDR1 SGHRS, CDR2 YFSETQ. This CDR3 is 21 amino acids long. Full variable domain (missing parts from reference TRBV5-1 and TRBJ2-1): KAGVTQTPRYLIKTRGQQVTLSCSPISGHRSVSWYQQTPGQGLQFLFEYFSETQRNKGNFPGRFSGRQFSNSRSEMNVSTLELGDSALYLCASSFGNLAGASRGSYNEQFFGPGTRLTVL.